These 17 T cell receptor beta chains were all obtained from the same sample, sequenced in a study of OX40 agonist ivuxolimab in advanced cancers. Libraries were constructed by the immunoSEQ multiplex PCR assay. TCRdb carries this immuneACCESS record with in-frame sequences only. Its versions omit some clonotypes, under half of them owing to an unresolved V gene in the studies checked, with the rest unexplained. The sample contains roughly 75,000 clones, 70% to 90% of them found a single time. The ten largest clones take up 0.95% to 1.4% of the sample. The material sequenced was CD4+ or CD8+ T cells sorted from blood, taken in a trial of the OX40 agonist ivuxolimab. These receptors all come from an adult with an advanced solid tumor such as melanoma, head and neck, liver or kidney cancer.

This clone has only a few counts. This specimen includes other DNA sequences encoding the same CDR3. The chain has TRBV18 and TRBJ1-1; TRBD1 agrees at 8 bases. The CDR3 covers 13 residues. J lost 3 bases, V lost 6 bases, and 3 bases had no gene match. Germline CDR1 KGHSH, CDR2 LQKENI. CDR3 residues: CASSLQGDTEAFF. As DNA, the CDR3 is TGTGCCAGCTCCCTACAGGGGGACACTGAAGCTTTCTTT.

V usage is TRBV9 and J usage is TRBJ2-4; perhaps TRBD2 as D (5 bases). The CDR3 covers 13 residues. Germline V gene lookup returns CDR1 SGDLS and CDR2 YYNGEE. With 0 bases removed from V and 8 bases from J, the gap between germline ends came to 9 bases. CDR3 nucleotides: TGTGCCAGCAGCGTAGGTGGGAGAGACATTCAGTACTTC. This sequence encodes CASSVGGRDIQYF.

The gene calls are TRBV27 and TRBJ1-1; 7 bases line up with TRBD1. The CDR3 sequence is 18 residues long. Germline trimming cut 9 bases from V and 0 bases from J; bases unmatched to any gene: 19. The germline CDR1 and CDR2 sequences are MNHEY and SMNVEV (reference sequence). The CDR3, as DNA: TGTGCCAGAGCAGGACAGGTGGTAGTTATCCTCATGAACACTGAAGCTTTCTTT. This encodes CARAGQVVVILMNTEAFF.

The chain combines TRBV5-1 with TRBJ2-7; possible D gene TRBD1, 6 bases. The germline V and J ends were trimmed by 4 bases and 5 bases, with 16 bases remaining between them. The CDR3 is made up of 14 amino acids. Germline CDR1 reads SGHRS; CDR2 reads YFSETQ. CDR3 bases: TGCGCCAGCAGCCCCCAGGCAGGGGCCAACGAGCAGTACTTC. Its translation: CASSPQAGANEQYF.

The rearrangement uses TRBV19 and TRBJ1-2; a possible D gene is TRBD1 (5 bases). Trimming stripped 5 bases from V and 4 bases from J, with 8 bases between. The germline CDR1 and CDR2 sequences are LNHDA and SQIVND (reference sequence). The CDR3 has 12 amino acids. CDR3 sequence (DNA): TGTGCCAGTAGTGGGGACCCCTATGGCTACACCTTC. Amino acid sequence: CASSGDPYGYTF.

This clone came up once. V usage is TRBV19 and J usage is TRBJ1-3; D is ambiguous. The CDR3 length is 13 residues. V lost 5 bases to trimming and J lost 0 bases, with 5 bases between them. From germline, CDR1 is LNHDA and CDR2 SQIVND (reference sequence). The CDR3 bases are TGTGCCAGTAGTTCGGACTCTGGAAACACCATATATTTT. Translation gives CASSSDSGNTIYF.

The V gene is TRBV27, the J gene TRBJ2-5; D ambiguous. From germline, CDR1 is MNHEY and CDR2 SMNVEV (reference sequence). CDR3 length: 11 residues. V lost 7 bases, J lost 5 bases, and 8 bases lay in between. For the CDR3, the DNA is TGTGCCAGCACCCGGGCGGAGACCCAGTACTTC. Translation: CASTRAETQYF.

This chain joins TRBV27 and TRBJ2-7; TRBD1 might be the D (7 bases). Germline V CDR1 and CDR2: MNHEY, SMNVEV (reference sequence). This CDR3 spans 14 amino acids. V lost 5 bases and J 2 bases, leaving 13 bases between the germline ends. The CDR3 reads CASSPRGTAYEQYF. CDR3 DNA: TGTGCCAGCAGTCCCCGGGGGACAGCCTACGAGCAGTACTTC.

The V gene is TRBV19, the J gene TRBJ1-4; D is unresolved. Germline CDR1 reads LNHDA; CDR2 reads SQIVND (reference sequence). This CDR3 region has 18 residues. Trimming shortened V by 2 bases and J by 2 bases, and 18 bases separated the two germline ends. CDR3 residues: CASSIRPTLGWTNEKLFF. The DNA for the CDR3 is TGTGCCAGTAGTATACGGCCAACCCTAGGGTGGACTAATGAAAAACTGTTTTTT.

In this sample, this clone turned up a few times. The rearrangement joins TRBV28 to TRBJ2-2; D could derive from TRBD1 or TRBD2 (5 bases each). In germline, CDR1 is MDHEN, CDR2 SYDVKM. Trimming stripped 8 bases from V and 2 bases from J, with 15 bases between. The CDR3 consists of 15 residues. CDR3 nucleotides: TGTGCCAGCCGGATGGGACGGAAAAACACCGGGGAGCTGTTTTTT. As protein: CASRMGRKNTGELFF.

The genes are TRBV6-1 and TRBJ1-3, with no clear D. The CDR3 sequence is 14 residues long. V lost 0 bases to trimming and J lost 3 bases, with 6 bases between them. Per the germline V gene, CDR1 is MNHNS and CDR2 is SASEGT. CDR3 region: CASSEARVGNTIYF. CDR3 DNA sequence: TGTGCCAGCAGTGAAGCAAGGGTTGGAAACACCATATATTTT.

The CDR3, as DNA: TGTGCCAGCGTGGGGGTGAACACCGGGGAGCTGTTTTTT. Its translation is CASVGVNTGELFF. The rearrangement joins TRBV6-1 to TRBJ2-2; D assignment may be TRBD1 or TRBD2 (5 bases each). Trimming left V 8 bases short and J 1 base short, with 8 bases between. This CDR3 region has 13 residues. CDR1 and CDR2 from the germline V gene are MNHNS and SASEGT.

This clone was found once. The chain combines TRBV7-6 with TRBJ2-5; D is unclear. CDR1 and CDR2 (germline): SGHVS, FNYEAQ. The CDR3 sequence is 13 residues long. V lost 2 bases, J lost 2 bases, and 6 bases lay in between. The CDR3 nucleotides read TGTGCCAGCAGCTTAAGTTATCAAGAGACCCAGTACTTC. It codes for CASSLSYQETQYF.

The CDR3 is CASSPLGQGDQPQHF. The CDR3 nucleotides are TGTGCCAGCTCACCCCTCGGACAGGGGGATCAGCCCCAGCATTTT. The chain couples TRBV18 to TRBJ1-5; 10 nucleotides line up with TRBD1. This CDR3 is built from 15 residues. Looked up from germline, CDR1 is KGHSH and CDR2 is LQKENI. V shed 3 bases and J 5 bases; nucleotides not matched to a gene: 4.

The chain is built from TRBV5-1 and TRBJ2-5; no reliable D call. Looked up from germline, CDR1 is SGHRS and CDR2 is YFSETQ. V was trimmed by 4 bases and J by 5 bases, leaving 15 bases between them. The CDR3 covers 14 residues. The CDR3 DNA is TGCGCCAGCAGCCTACGAGTATTGGGGGAGACCCAGTACTTC. It codes for CASSLRVLGETQYF.

The chain carries TRBV19 and TRBJ2-7; 8 bases map to TRBD2. CDR1 is LNHDA, CDR2 SQIVND, per germline (reference sequence). CDR3 length equals 16 residues. Unmatched junction bases numbered 15, after V lost 4 bases and J lost 7 bases. CDR3 DNA sequence: TGTGCCAGTAGTACCCTCCTCAGCGGGAGCTCCGATGAGCAGTACTTC. This gives the protein CASSTLLSGSSDEQYF. The whole variable domain, filled in from reference TRBV19 and TRBJ2-7, reads DGGITQSPKYLFRKEGQNVTLSCEQNLNHDAMYWYRQDPGQGLRLIYYSQIVNDFQKGDIAEGYSVSREKKESFPLTVTSAQKNPTAFYLCASSTLLSGSSDEQYFGPGTRLTVT.

The genes are TRBV28 and TRBJ2-7; 10 bases line up with TRBD2. The CDR3 spans 15 residues. Per the germline V gene, CDR1 is MDHEN and CDR2 is SYDVKM. J lost 1 base, V lost 5 bases, and 5 bases had no gene match. The CDR3 bases are TGTGCCAGCAGTCTACTAGCGGGAACATCCTACGAGCAGTACTTC. It translates to CASSLLAGTSYEQYF.